The rows below give T cell receptor beta chains drawn from one sample of a study of T cells in Graves' hyperthyroidism and ophthalmopathy. TCRdb ran MiXCR on the multiplex PCR reads and lists one entry per CDR3 protein. Of 300,000 to 450,000 distinct CDR3 sequences listed, approximately 13% are singletons. The sequencing input was blood. These receptor sequences come from a man aged 25 to 40 with Graves' hyperthyroidism that later progressed to Graves' ophthalmopathy. Both conserved end residues are part of each CDR3. A D gene is named only where the DNA matches it firmly. Rows may omit the clone size; those that give it use once, few, many or a size class.

J: TRBJ1-1
D: NA
size: few
V: TRBV11-1
DNA: TGTGCCAGCAGCCCCAGGGTGAGCACTGAAGCTTTCTTT
CDR3: CASSPRVSTEAFF

J: TRBJ2-1
D: TRBD2
size: many
V: TRBV28
DNA: TGTGCCAGCACCACCATGGGGCTAGCGGGGGGTATTAGTAATGAGCAGTTCTTC
CDR3: CASTTMGLAGGISNEQFF

J: TRBJ2-7
D: NA
size: NA
V: TRBV5-8
DNA: TGTGCCAGCAGCCCTGGGACTTACGAGCAGCACTTC
CDR3: CASSPGTYEQHF

J: TRBJ2-2
D: NA
size: few
V: TRBV15
DNA: TGTGCCACCAGCAGAGTAGGGTGGGAAACCGGGGAGCTGTTTTTT
CDR3: CATSRVGWETGELFF

J: TRBJ1-6
D: TRBD1
size: many
V: TRBV10-2
DNA: TGCGCCAGCAGTGAGACAGGGGGGGATTCACCCCTCCACTTT
CDR3: CASSETGGDSPLHF

J: TRBJ1-1
D: NA
size: NA
V: TRBV5-1
DNA: TGCGCCAGCAGCTTCGACCCCCGCGGGGGCACTGAAGCTTTCTTT
CDR3: CASSFDPRGGTEAFF

J: TRBJ2-7
D: NA
size: few
V: TRBV7-8
DNA: TGTGCCAGCAGCCCCCGCCACGAGCAGTACTTC
CDR3: CASSPRHEQYF

J: TRBJ2-7
D: TRBD1
size: few
V: TRBV29-1
DNA: TGCAGCGTCGAACGGGACAGGGAGAGCTACGAGCAGTACTTC
CDR3: CSVERDRESYEQYF

J: TRBJ1-2
D: TRBD1
size: many
V: TRBV7-9
DNA: TGTGCCAGCAGCTTAGGACAGGGGCTCTATGGCTACACCTTC
CDR3: CASSLGQGLYGYTF

J: TRBJ1-1
D: NA
size: many
V: TRBV20-1
DNA: TGCAGTGCTCGCCGGGACCTGAACACTGAAGCTTTCTTT
CDR3: CSARRDLNTEAFF

J: TRBJ2-6
D: NA
size: many
V: TRBV11-1
DNA: TGTGCCAGCAGCCGCCTGGGCTCTGGGGCCAACGTCCTGACTTTC
CDR3: CASSRLGSGANVLTF

J: TRBJ2-5
D: NA
size: many
V: TRBV10-2
DNA: TGCGCCAGCAGTGATAGACCAGAGACCCAGTACTTC
CDR3: CASSDRPETQYF

J: TRBJ1-1
D: NA
size: many
V: TRBV7-9
DNA: TGTGCCAGCAGCTTCCCCGGGGATCTTGGCGCTTTCTTT
CDR3: CASSFPGDLGAFF

J: TRBJ2-5
D: NA
size: many
V: TRBV12-3/TRBV12-4
DNA: TGTGCCAGCACCCCGACCGGCAGCGGAGAGACCCAGTACTTC
CDR3: CASTPTGSGETQYF

J: TRBJ1-1
D: NA
size: many
V: TRBV18
DNA: TGTGCCAGCTCACGAGAGGGAGGCACTGAAGCTTTCTTT
CDR3: CASSREGGTEAFF

J: TRBJ1-2
D: NA
size: few
V: TRBV29-1
DNA: TGCAGCGTTGTGTCTGGGCGCTATGGCTACACCTTC
CDR3: CSVVSGRYGYTF

J: TRBJ1-5
D: TRBD1
size: many
V: TRBV28
DNA: TGTGCCAGCATTTTGACAGGGGGAAGGCAGCCCCAGCATTTT
CDR3: CASILTGGRQPQHF

J: TRBJ1-2
D: NA
size: NA
V: TRBV19
DNA: TGTGCCAGTAGTATGAGAGGGGAAGAACCTATGACTTATGGCTACACCTTC
CDR3: CASSMRGEEPMTYGYTF

J: TRBJ2-7
D: NA
size: many
V: TRBV11-3
DNA: TGTGCCAGCAGCTTAGAAATGTTGGGCGGACCGAGAACCTACGAGCAGTACTTC
CDR3: CASSLEMLGGPRTYEQYF

J: TRBJ1-4
D: NA
size: few
V: TRBV20-1
DNA: TGCAGTGCAAGGGACACTAATGAAAAACTGTTTTTT
CDR3: CSARDTNEKLFF

J: TRBJ1-2
D: TRBD1
size: few
V: TRBV6-6
DNA: TGTGCCAGCAGTTACGACAGGGGTAATAACTATGGCTACACCTTC
CDR3: CASSYDRGNNYGYTF

J: TRBJ2-7
D: TRBD2
size: few
V: TRBV6-7
DNA: TGTGCCAGCAGTTACGGGGAGCGGGGGCCCTCCTACGAGCAGTACTTC
CDR3: CASSYGERGPSYEQYF

J: TRBJ1-1
D: TRBD1
size: NA
V: TRBV3-1
DNA: TGTGCCAGCAGCCAAGCCGGGACAGGTGGCTACGCTTTCTTT
CDR3: CASSQAGTGGYAFF

J: TRBJ2-7
D: TRBD1
size: NA
V: TRBV7-8
DNA: TGTGCCAGCAGCTTGGCGAGGACAGGGGGCTTCTACGAGCAGTACTTC
CDR3: CASSLARTGGFYEQYF

J: TRBJ2-1
D: TRBD2
size: many
V: TRBV7-7
DNA: TGTGCTAGCAGCCAGGGGACTAGCGGGGGGTACAATGAGCAGTTCTTC
CDR3: CASSQGTSGGYNEQFF

J: TRBJ2-3
D: NA
size: few
V: TRBV5-1
DNA: TGCGCCAGCAGCTTGTCCCCGCCAGGGGCCGGGACAGATACGCAGTATTTT
CDR3: CASSLSPPGAGTDTQYF

J: TRBJ1-1
D: NA
size: NA
V: TRBV9
DNA: TGTGCCAGCAGCGTAAATCCCGCAAACACTGAAGCTTTCTTT
CDR3: CASSVNPANTEAFF

J: TRBJ2-7
D: TRBD1
size: many
V: TRBV20-1
DNA: TGCAGTGCTTGGACAGGGAATATCTACGAGCAGTACTTC
CDR3: CSAWTGNIYEQYF

J: TRBJ2-3
D: NA
size: many
V: TRBV24-1
DNA: TGTGCCACCAGTGCTCAGGGAATCACCACAGATACGCAGTATTTT
CDR3: CATSAQGITTDTQYF

J: TRBJ1-5
D: TRBD1
size: many
V: TRBV2
DNA: TGTGCCAGTTCCTCACAGGGGGCAGGTCAGCCCCAGCATTTT
CDR3: CASSSQGAGQPQHF

J: TRBJ1-1
D: NA
size: NA
V: TRBV5-1
DNA: TGCGCCAGCAGCACCAGGACGCAGCGGGTACACACTGAAGCTTTCTTT
CDR3: CASSTRTQRVHTEAFF

J: TRBJ1-2
D: NA
size: many
V: TRBV7-8
DNA: TGTGCCAGCAGCTTGGGAAGGGGTCCAGGCTATGGCTACACCTTC
CDR3: CASSLGRGPGYGYTF

J: TRBJ2-7
D: TRBD1
size: many
V: TRBV28
DNA: TGTGCCAGCAGTTACCCGGGACAGGGGTTCTACGAGCAGTACTTC
CDR3: CASSYPGQGFYEQYF

J: TRBJ1-3
D: NA
size: NA
V: TRBV28
DNA: TGTGCCAGCAGCCCGGACAGCCTGATTTCTGGAAACACCATATATTTT
CDR3: CASSPDSLISGNTIYF

J: TRBJ1-2
D: NA
size: many
V: TRBV5-1
DNA: TGCGCCAGCAGCCGCGTTGGAGGCTGGGAGACCGATGGCTACACCTTC
CDR3: CASSRVGGWETDGYTF

J: TRBJ2-1
D: TRBD2
size: few
V: TRBV3-1
DNA: TGTGCCAGCAGCCAACCCCGGAGCGGGGATCGGTTTCGCAATGAGCAGTTCTTC
CDR3: CASSQPRSGDRFRNEQFF

J: TRBJ2-3
D: TRBD1
size: few
V: TRBV13
DNA: TGTGCCAGCAGCTTAGTCGGGACAGATACAGATACGCAGTATTTT
CDR3: CASSLVGTDTDTQYF

J: TRBJ1-1
D: NA
size: many
V: TRBV11-2
DNA: TGTGCCAGCAGCTTTTCGGCGGGGACTGAAGCTTTCTTT
CDR3: CASSFSAGTEAFF

J: TRBJ1-2
D: NA
size: NA
V: TRBV9
DNA: TGTGCCAGCAGCCTGGGGGGGTTCTACACCTTC
CDR3: CASSLGGFYTF

J: TRBJ1-5
D: NA
size: few
V: TRBV19
DNA: TGTGCCAGTAGCCTAAGACAGGACAATCAGCCCCAGCATTTT
CDR3: CASSLRQDNQPQHF

J: TRBJ2-7
D: TRBD2
size: few
V: TRBV4-2
DNA: TGTGCCAGCAGCCAACTGGGCGGCGGGGGGCCGATCGAGCAGTACTTC
CDR3: CASSQLGGGGPIEQYF

J: TRBJ1-6
D: NA
size: NA
V: TRBV7-2
DNA: TGTGCCAGCAGCTTCGAGGGGGGACGACCTAATTCACCCCTCCACTTT
CDR3: CASSFEGGRPNSPLHF

J: TRBJ1-3
D: TRBD1
size: many
V: TRBV28
DNA: TGTGCCAGCAGTCTCACAGGGGACTCTGGAAACACCATATATTTT
CDR3: CASSLTGDSGNTIYF

J: TRBJ1-3
D: NA
size: NA
V: TRBV2
DNA: TGTGCCAGCAGTGGGGGAAGTACAGGGTCCGGAAACACCATATATTTT
CDR3: CASSGGSTGSGNTIYF

J: TRBJ2-6
D: NA
size: many
V: TRBV6-1
DNA: TGTGCCAGCAGTGGCAGCTCTGGGGCCAACGTCCTGACTTTC
CDR3: CASSGSSGANVLTF

J: TRBJ2-3
D: TRBD2
size: many
V: TRBV3-1
DNA: TGTGCCAGCAGGCCCCACGTGGGGCGGGGGGAGGGAGATACGCAGTATTTT
CDR3: CASRPHVGRGEGDTQYF

J: TRBJ1-5
D: NA
size: many
V: TRBV28
DNA: TGTGCCACCCAGAGTCCGGGGACAAGTAGCAATCAGCCCCAGCATTTT
CDR3: CATQSPGTSSNQPQHF

J: TRBJ2-4
D: TRBD1
size: NA
V: TRBV27
DNA: TGTGCCAGCAGCGAGAGGACAGGAAAAAACATTCAGTACTTC
CDR3: CASSERTGKNIQYF

J: TRBJ2-7
D: NA
size: few
V: TRBV28
DNA: TGTGCCAGTGCCGTAGACAACGAGCAGTACTTC
CDR3: CASAVDNEQYF

J: TRBJ2-7
D: NA
size: few
V: TRBV12-3/TRBV12-4
DNA: TGTGCCAGCAGTTTTGGCAGCCACTACGAGCAGTACTTC
CDR3: CASSFGSHYEQYF